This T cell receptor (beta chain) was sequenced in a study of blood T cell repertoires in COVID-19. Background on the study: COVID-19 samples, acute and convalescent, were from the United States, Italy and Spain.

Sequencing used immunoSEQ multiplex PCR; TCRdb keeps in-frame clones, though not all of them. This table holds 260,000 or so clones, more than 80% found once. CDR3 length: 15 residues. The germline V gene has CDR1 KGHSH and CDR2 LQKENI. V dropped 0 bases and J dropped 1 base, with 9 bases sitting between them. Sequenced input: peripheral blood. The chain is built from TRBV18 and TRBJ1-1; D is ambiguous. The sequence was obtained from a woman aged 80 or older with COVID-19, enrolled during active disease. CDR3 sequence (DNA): TGTGCCAGCTCACCACCCTCCGGGAAGAACACTGAAGCTTTCTTT. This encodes CASSPPSGKNTEAFF. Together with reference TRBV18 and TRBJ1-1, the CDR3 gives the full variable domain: NAGVMQNPRHLVRRRGQEARLRCSPMKGHSHVYWYRQLPEEGLKFMVYLQKENIIDESGMPKERFSAEFPKEGPSILRIQQVVRGDSAAYFCASSPPSGKNTEAFFGQGTRLTVV.